This T cell receptor (beta chain) was identified in a study of blood T cell repertoires in COVID-19. In the study's own analysis: Nucleated cell counts were estimated from reference gene primer amplification. Profiled with immunoSEQ multiplex PCR; TCRdb holds only in-frame clones, not every one. V, J and clone size derive from that table, while D and trimming were established from the DNA sequence. The sample holds about 120,000 clones, over 65% seen once. The V and J ends lost 7 bases and 5 bases, in that order; junction bases with no gene match: 10. The CDR3 has 14 residues. CDR1 is SGDLS, CDR2 YYNGEE, per germline.

The chain carries TRBV9 and TRBJ2-5; 8 bases are a match to TRBD2. Sequencing used peripheral blood. This clonotype was sampled from a man aged 55 to 70 with acute or convalescent COVID-19. CDR3 amino acids: CASAGGRGIETQYF. CDR3 sequence (DNA): TGTGCCAGCGCGGGAGGCCGAGGCATCGAGACCCAGTACTTC.